This TCR beta chain is from a study of cytomegalovirus exposure and HLA in healthy donors. Across the whole study: Prior work identified roughly 120 million unique TCR beta sequences in around 170 million T cells.

V lost 4 bases and J lost 13; bases outside the gene matches: 8. This CDR3 is 12 amino acids long. Germline V gene lookup returns CDR1 SGHTA and CDR2 FQGTGA. This clone was seen a single time. The study ran its PCR with 60 Vbeta and 13 Jbeta primers. Repertoires were generated with immunoSEQ multiplex PCR, while TCRdb's copy carries only in-frame clones and drops some. Seen here are approximately 150,000 clones, approximately 85% observed once, and the top ten hold over 8.5%. V and J are TRBV7-3 and TRBJ2-3; TRBD1 matches 7 bases. Material for sequencing was PBMCs. The clonotype comes from a man between 45 and 60 years old in good health and CMV-seropositive. This CDR3 is CASSSSTGLKYF. CDR3 coding DNA: TGTGCCAGCAGCTCGTCGACAGGGCTGAAGTATTTT.